This T cell receptor (beta chain) was identified during a study of shared clonotypes between healthy human individuals. In the authors' methods: ImmunoSEQ sequences covered only the junction and lacked quality scores; filtering therefore differed. Profiled with immunoSEQ multiplex PCR; TCRdb holds only in-frame clones, not every one. V and J calls and clone size come straight from that table; D and trimming were deduced from the DNA. The table includes around 690,000 clones, 90% detected once. Comments on this clone: Its antigen is unidentified.

Findings of the study overall: The generation probabilities recorded for non-shared clonotypes fell below those of clonotypes shared by all four donors.

The specimen was memory CD8+ T cells from PBMCs. The sample's subset: CD45RO+ cells pooled with CCR7-negative TemRA cells. The source is a man between 18 and 29 years old in good health. Some clones in this sample may be carry-over from other donors' samples.

The CDR3 loop reads CASSRLAGNTDTQYF. The CDR3 DNA reads TGTGCCAGCAGTCGACTAGCGGGGAACACAGATACGCAGTATTTT. The gene calls are TRBV6-4 and TRBJ2-3; 11 bases line up with TRBD2. CDR3 length: 15 amino acids. Germline V lookup: CDR1 MRHNA, CDR2 SNTAGT. The junction had 3 bases not matched to a gene; V was cut back by 5 bases and J by 2 bases.